These 27 T cell receptor beta chains originate from one sample sequenced in a study of cytomegalovirus exposure and HLA in healthy donors. With 60 Vbeta and 13 Jbeta primers, the PCR was carried out. The protocol was immunoSEQ multiplex PCR, while the TCRdb copy is restricted to in-frame clones and leaves out a portion. Of 150,000 to 190,000 clones in the sample, around 72% were seen once. The sequenced sample was PBMCs. All receptors come from a man aged 18 to 29 in good health and CMV-seronegative.

V is TRBV5-1 and J is TRBJ2-7; 10 positions agree with TRBD2. CDR3 length equals 15 residues. Per the germline V gene, CDR1 is SGHRS and CDR2 is YFSETQ. The V and J ends lost 1 base and 5 bases, in that order; junction bases with no gene match: 6. The CDR3 region is CASSLLASGGHEQYF. CDR3 nucleotides: TGCGCCAGCAGCTTGCTGGCTAGCGGGGGCCACGAGCAGTACTTC. The whole variable domain, filled in from reference TRBV5-1 and TRBJ2-7, reads KAGVTQTPRYLIKTRGQQVTLSCSPISGHRSVSWYQQTPGQGLQFLFEYFSETQRNKGNFPGRFSGRQFSNSRSEMNVSTLELGDSALYLCASSLLASGGHEQYFGPGTRLTVT.

This clone was recorded only once. This chain joins TRBV4-3 and TRBJ1-4; D unclear. V lost 4 bases to trimming and J lost 6 bases, with 15 bases between them. The CDR3 covers 15 residues. Germline assignment: CDR1 LGHNA and CDR2 YSLEER. This chain's CDR3 is CASSLEQQRHEKLFF. CDR3 coding DNA: TGCGCCAGCAGCCTAGAACAGCAAAGGCATGAAAAACTGTTTTTT.

V gene TRBV7-9 combines with J gene TRBJ1-2; 7 bases match TRBD1. V gave up 1 base and J gave up 0 bases; unmatched junction bases: 8. The V gene's germline CDR1 is SEHNR and CDR2 FQNEAQ (reference sequence). The length of the CDR3 is 17 residues. CDR3 bases: TGTGCCAGCAGCTTAGGAGCCTCGGACAGGCCTAACTATGGCTACACCTTC. Amino acids: CASSLGASDRPNYGYTF.

The rearrangement links TRBV29-1 to TRBJ1-2; tentative D call: TRBD1 (6 bases). This CDR3 has 14 amino acids. The V gene lost 3 bases and the J gene lost 2 bases, with 13 bases spanning the gap. From germline, CDR1 is SQVTM and CDR2 ANQGSEA. The CDR3 DNA follows: TGCAGCGTTGAGCCCGCAGACAGGAACTATGGCTACACCTTC. It encodes CSVEPADRNYGYTF.

The chain has TRBV7-9 and TRBJ2-3; D possibly corresponds to TRBD1 (7 bases). CDR3 length equals 18 residues. Germline CDR1 is SEHNR and CDR2 is FQNEAQ (reference sequence). V was clipped by 2 bases and J by 0 bases, with 18 bases between them. CDR3 DNA sequence: TGTGCCAGCAGCTTACGGGCGGGACAGCCTACTAGCACAGATACGCAGTATTTT. Its protein product is CASSLRAGQPTSTDTQYF.

V and J are TRBV5-1 and TRBJ1-6; D perhaps matches TRBD1 (6 bases). CDR1 SGHRS and CDR2 YFSETQ come from the germline V gene. Trimming removed 4 bases from V and 7 bases from J, with 12 bases in between. The CDR3 has 14 amino acids. The CDR3 DNA reads TGCGCCAGCAGCAGGGGGACGGAAAATTCACCCCTCCACTTT. Amino acids: CASSRGTENSPLHF.

The genes are TRBV18 and TRBJ2-5, with a tentative D call TRBD2 (6 bases). Germline-derived CDR1 and CDR2 are KGHSH and LQKENI. Trimming cost V 3 bases and J 5 bases, with 13 bases left between them. The CDR3 runs to 14 residues. The CDR3 here is CASSPVGGWETQYF. CDR3 coding DNA: TGTGCCAGCTCACCCGTCGGAGGGTGGGAGACCCAGTACTTC.

This chain joins TRBV2 and TRBJ2-3; perhaps TRBD2 as D (5 bases). In germline, CDR1 is SNHLY, CDR2 FYNNEI. V was cut by 5 bases and J by 0 bases, with 12 bases left in between. The CDR3 has 15 residues. The CDR3 DNA reads as TGTGCCAGCAGTTCGGGGTTGACTAGCACAGATACGCAGTATTTT. Residues: CASSSGLTSTDTQYF. Full variable domain (outside the CDR3, taken from reference TRBV2 and TRBJ2-3): EPEVTQTPSHQVTQMGQEVILRCVPISNHLYFYWYRQILGQKVEFLVSFYNNEISEKSEIFDDQFSVERPDGSNFTLKIRSTKLEDSAMYFCASSSGLTSTDTQYFGPGTRLTVL.

The V call is TRBV21-1, the J call TRBJ2-1; no check of the table's D call, TRBD2, against the DNA was made. TRBV21-1 is a known pseudogene. The CDR3 spans 15 residues. The CDR3 bases are TGTGCCAGCCTTCCAACTAGCGGGAGTAGCAATGAGCAGTTCTTC. It specifies CASLPTSGSSNEQFF.

This clone was found a few times. The chain uses TRBV4-1 and TRBJ2-7; 7 bases align to TRBD1. Germline lookup yields CDR1 MGHRA and CDR2 YSYEKL. This CDR3 has 16 amino acids. V shed 1 base, J shed 10 bases, and the junction held 16 bases outside the gene matches. CDR3 DNA sequence: TGCGCCAGCAGCCAAGGGATCCCGGGACAGCGAAAACCCCAGTACTTC. Its protein product is CASSQGIPGQRKPQYF.

The chain joins TRBV11-3 to TRBJ2-3, with TRBD2 identical over 10 bases. This CDR3 contains 17 residues. Germline V gene lookup returns CDR1 SGHNT and CDR2 YENEEA. The V segment lost 1 base and the J segment 3 bases; nucleotides outside the gene matches: 7. The CDR3 spells CASSLGGLAGGTDTQYF. The CDR3 nucleotides are TGTGCCAGCAGCTTAGGCGGCTTAGCGGGAGGAACAGATACGCAGTATTTT.

Details on this clone: Other DNA sequences in this sample translate to the same CDR3. CDR3 in DNA: TGTGCCAGCAGTTACTCGGCGGCCACCTACGAGCAGTACTTC. Amino acids: CASSYSAATYEQYF. The V gene is TRBV6-5, the J gene TRBJ2-7; D unresolved. The germline V gene has CDR1 MNHEY and CDR2 SVGAGI. CDR3 length equals 14 residues. Trimming left V 0 bases short and J 2 bases short, with 8 bases between.

The chain joins TRBV7-8 to TRBJ1-3; 8 bases line up with TRBD1. The CDR3 runs to 16 residues. The V gene's germline CDR1 is SGHVS and CDR2 FQNEAQ. V lost 1 base and J lost 2; bases outside the gene matches: 4. The CDR3 reads CASSLGQGPTGNTIYF. CDR3 nucleotides: TGTGCCAGCAGCTTAGGACAGGGGCCCACTGGAAACACCATATATTTT.

V gene TRBV27 combines with J gene TRBJ1-2; perhaps TRBD1 as D (6 bases). The CDR3 spans 14 residues. Trimming cost V 0 bases and J 4 bases, with 9 bases left between them. Germline-derived CDR1 and CDR2 are MNHEY and SMNVEV (reference sequence). The CDR3 is CASSLSGTFYGYTF. CDR3 bases: TGTGCCAGCAGTTTATCCGGGACATTCTATGGCTACACCTTC.

V is TRBV30 and J is TRBJ1-5; no clear D. Germline values: CDR1 GTSNPN, CDR2 SVGIG (reference sequence). CDR3 length: 14 residues. Trimming removed 5 bases from V and 6 bases from J, with 17 bases in between. In DNA form, the CDR3 reads TGTGCCTGGGGCGGAGGAGGCACGGGTCAGCCCCAGCATTTT. It translates to CAWGGGGTGQPQHF.

The CDR3 sequence is CAAAGGESSETQYF. CDR3 DNA: TGTGCCGCCGCGGGCGGGGAAAGTTCGGAGACCCAGTACTTC. The chain joins TRBV6-5 to TRBJ2-5, with D perhaps TRBD2 (6 bases). Germline CDR1 is MNHEY and CDR2 is SVGAGI. The germline V and J ends were trimmed by 11 bases and 5 bases, with 21 bases remaining between them. The CDR3 is 14 amino acids.

This clone has just a few counts. This chain connects TRBV5-5 to TRBJ2-5; 9 bases are a match to TRBD2. The CDR3 consists of 17 residues. Unmatched junction bases numbered 7, after V lost 0 bases and J lost 1 base. Germline CDR1 and CDR2: SGHKS and YYEKEE (reference sequence). The chain's CDR3 is CASSLAGTSSSQETQYF. CDR3 bases: TGTGCCAGCAGCTTGGCCGGGACTAGCTCTTCCCAAGAGACCCAGTACTTC.

The chain couples TRBV9 to TRBJ2-5; TRBD2 agrees at 9 bases. The J call could be wrong; TRBJ2-7 is a better fit for the DNA end. Germline V lookup: CDR1 SGDLS, CDR2 YYNGEE. This CDR3 spans 15 amino acids. The CDR3 nucleotides read TGTGCCAGCAGCGTAGATCTAGCGGGATCCTACGAGCAGTACTTC. As protein: CASSVDLAGSYEQYF.

The CDR3 sequence: CASSLILAGSYEQYF. The CDR3 DNA reads TGTGCCAGCAGCCTCATACTAGCGGGGTCCTACGAGCAGTACTTC. The chain employs TRBV28 and TRBJ2-7; TRBD2 matches 10 bases. Germline CDR1 and CDR2: MDHEN and SYDVKM. The CDR3 is 15 residues long. J gave up 1 base and V 6 bases, and 6 bases lay outside the gene matches.

The chain recombines TRBV7-2 with TRBJ2-5; 7 nucleotides line up with TRBD2. With V trimmed by 0 bases and J by 4 bases, 5 bases remained unmatched. The CDR3 is 15 amino acids. Per the germline V gene, CDR1 is SGHTA and CDR2 is FQGNSA. The CDR3 spells CASSLALREGETQYF. The CDR3 region has the DNA TGTGCCAGCAGCTTAGCGTTGAGGGAGGGAGAGACCCAGTACTTC.

This clone was observed a single time. The chain carries TRBV7-9 and TRBJ2-7, with TRBD2 matching over 8 bases. Germline CDR1 reads SEHNR; CDR2 reads FQNEAQ (reference sequence). V was pared by 6 bases and J by 0 bases, with 13 bases of the junction left unmatched. The CDR3 sequence is 17 residues long. The CDR3 DNA follows: TGTGCCAGCAGTCGATCGGTAGCGGGGTTCAGCTCCTACGAGCAGTACTTC. Residues: CASSRSVAGFSSYEQYF.

This chain uses TRBV12-2 with TRBJ2-7; the table's D call, TRBD2, was not checked against the DNA. TRBV12-2 is shown as a pseudogene. The CDR3 length is 18 residues. CDR3 in amino acids: CASRLGAREGLAGNEQYF. CDR3 DNA sequence: TGTGCAAGTCGCTTAGGGGCGCGGGAGGGCCTCGCGGGGAACGAGCAGTACTTC.

This clone was seen once. The chain couples TRBV11-2 to TRBJ2-5; 10 bases match TRBD1. The DNA end lines up better with TRBJ2-7; the J call may be wrong. The CDR3 has 17 residues. Germline V lookup: CDR1 SGHAT, CDR2 FQNNGV. The CDR3 reads CASSLRDRGTQLSEQYF. CDR3 nucleotides: TGTGCCAGCAGCCTCCGGGACAGGGGAACGCAACTGAGCGAGCAGTACTTC.

In this sample, this clone turned up once. The chain is built from TRBV4-3 and TRBJ1-1; 8 bases map to TRBD1. Trimming cost V 0 bases and J 6 bases; bases outside gene matches: 3. This CDR3 has 14 residues. Germline CDR1 is LGHNA and CDR2 is YSLEER. This CDR3 reads CASSQERQGSEAFF. CDR3 in DNA: TGCGCCAGCAGCCAAGAGCGACAGGGGTCTGAAGCTTTCTTT.

This chain connects TRBV28 to TRBJ2-3, with 11 bases that match TRBD2. The germline CDR1 and CDR2 sequences are MDHEN and SYDVKM. Trimming removed 5 bases from V and 2 bases from J; junction bases left unmatched: 3. The CDR3 contains 15 residues. The DNA for the CDR3 is TGTGCCAGCAGTCCGACTAGCGGGGTCACAGATACGCAGTATTTT. Translated, it gives CASSPTSGVTDTQYF.

CDR3 sequence: CASSPKRGTKVRQPQHF. CDR3 nucleotide sequence: TGCGCCAGCAGTCCCAAAAGGGGGACAAAAGTCAGACAGCCCCAGCATTTT. The chain couples TRBV23-1 to TRBJ1-5; D may be TRBD1 (6 bases). TRBV23-1 is an ORF, and what it does is uncertain. V lost 4 bases and J 7 bases, leaving 23 bases between the germline ends. The CDR3 is 17 amino acids.

J is TRBJ2-2 and V is TRBV6-6; TRBD2 matches 9 bases. The CDR3 covers 16 residues. Germline assignment: CDR1 MNHNY and CDR2 SVGAGI (reference sequence). After removal of 5 bases from V and 2 bases from J, the junction contained 6 bases not matched to a gene. The CDR3 nucleotides are TGTGCCAGCAGTCTAGCGGGATGGGGTAACACCGGGGAGCTGTTTTTT. Translating gives CASSLAGWGNTGELFF.